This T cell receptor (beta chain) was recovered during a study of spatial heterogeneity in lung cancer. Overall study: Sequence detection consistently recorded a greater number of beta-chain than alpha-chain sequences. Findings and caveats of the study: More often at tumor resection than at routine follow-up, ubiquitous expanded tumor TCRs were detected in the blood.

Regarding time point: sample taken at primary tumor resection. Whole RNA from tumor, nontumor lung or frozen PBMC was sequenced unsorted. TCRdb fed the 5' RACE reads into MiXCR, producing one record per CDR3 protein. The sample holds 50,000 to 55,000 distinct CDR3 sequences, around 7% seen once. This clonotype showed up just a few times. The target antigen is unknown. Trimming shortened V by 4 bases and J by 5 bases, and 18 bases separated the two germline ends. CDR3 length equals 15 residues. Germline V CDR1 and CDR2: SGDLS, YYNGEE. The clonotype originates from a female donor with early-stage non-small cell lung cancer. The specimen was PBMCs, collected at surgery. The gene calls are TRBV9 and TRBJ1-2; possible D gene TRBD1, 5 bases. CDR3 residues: CASSSSGTRVYGYTF. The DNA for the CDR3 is TGTGCCAGCAGCTCGTCCGGGACGAGAGTATATGGCTACACCTTC.